Presented here are 27 T cell receptor beta chains from one specimen sequenced in a study of cytomegalovirus exposure and HLA in healthy donors. PCR involved 60 Vbeta and 13 Jbeta primers. Assay used: immunoSEQ multiplex PCR; TCRdb lists only in-frame clones, some missing. The sample records under 200,000 clones, 75% to 80% being singletons. Sequencing was performed on PBMCs. The receptors originated from a woman aged 40 to 49 in good health and CMV-seronegative.

The chain has TRBV7-2 and TRBJ2-7; 9 bases match TRBD2. The CDR3 sequence is 15 residues long. Per the germline V gene, CDR1 is SGHTA and CDR2 is FQGNSA. V lost 2 bases and J lost 1; bases outside the gene matches: 3. The CDR3 reads CASSLTSGLSYEQYF. CDR3 sequence (DNA): TGTGCCAGCAGCTTAACTAGCGGGCTTTCCTACGAGCAGTACTTC.

There are a few counts of this clone. The chain has TRBV10-1 and TRBJ2-7; 9 nucleotides agree with TRBD2. There are 14 residues in the CDR3. From germline, CDR1 is WNHNN and CDR2 SYGVQD (reference sequence). Losses at the gene ends were 6 bases for V and 2 bases for J; bases not matched to a gene: 5. The CDR3 DNA reads TGCGCCAGCAGCCGGACTAGCGAGACCTACGAGCAGTACTTC. Protein: CASSRTSETYEQYF.

The chain links TRBV7-8 to TRBJ1-6, with D tentatively TRBD1 (5 bases). The CDR3 is made up of 13 amino acids. Trimming shortened V by 2 bases and J by 8 bases, and 7 bases separated the two germline ends. The germline V gene encodes CDR1 SGHVS and CDR2 FQNEAQ. CDR3 in amino acids: CASSLQGDSPLHF. CDR3 DNA: TGTGCCAGCAGCTTACAGGGTGATTCACCCCTCCACTTT.

V gene TRBV6-1 combines with J gene TRBJ1-5, with D unresolved. This CDR3 has 15 amino acids. Trimming removed 6 bases from V and 2 bases from J, with 14 bases in between. CDR1 and CDR2 (germline): MNHNS, SASEGT. DNA of the CDR3: TGTGCCAGCAGCCCCGGGGAGGAGGGCAATCAGCCCCAGCATTTT. It is translated as CASSPGEEGNQPQHF.

The V and J genes are TRBV28 and TRBJ1-2; 10 nucleotides align to TRBD1. Germline V gene sequence: CDR1 MDHEN, CDR2 SYDVKM. J gave up 8 bases and V 5 bases, and 5 bases lay outside the gene matches. The CDR3 loop spans 13 amino acids. The chain's CDR3 is CASSRQGAGGYTF. The CDR3 nucleotides are TGTGCCAGCAGTCGACAGGGGGCAGGAGGCTACACCTTC.

This clone occurred a few times. This sequence joins TRBV6-1 and TRBJ1-5; TRBD1 might be the D (5 bases). Trimming stripped 3 bases from V and 7 bases from J, with 16 bases between. CDR3 length equals 15 residues. Germline lookup yields CDR1 MNHNS and CDR2 SASEGT. The CDR3 spells CASSEAPRTGQPQHF. As DNA, the CDR3 is TGTGCCAGCAGTGAGGCGCCAAGAACAGGCCAGCCCCAGCATTTT.

CDR3 DNA sequence: TGCAGCGTTGACGGTGGGGGGGCTATCAATGAGCAGTTCTTC. This encodes CSVDGGGAINEQFF. The V gene is TRBV29-1, the J gene TRBJ2-1; D may be TRBD2 (7 bases). In germline, CDR1 is SQVTM, CDR2 ANQGSEA. The CDR3 runs 14 residues. V was clipped by 3 bases and J by 6 bases, with 15 bases between them.

This clone was seen only once. CDR3 sequence reads: CASSSAQAGGPGETQYF. The CDR3, as DNA: TGCGCCAGCAGCTCAGCCCAGGCGGGGGGGCCGGGGGAGACCCAGTACTTC. J is TRBJ2-5 and V is TRBV5-1; 9 bases map to TRBD2. Germline V CDR1 and CDR2: SGHRS, YFSETQ. This CDR3 contains 17 residues. V shed 3 bases, J shed 5 bases, and the junction held 14 bases outside the gene matches.

CDR3 DNA: TGTGCCACCAGCAGAGATCATCGGCAGGGTATCCACGAGCAGTACTTC. It specifies CATSRDHRQGIHEQYF. The J gene is TRBJ2-5, the V gene TRBV15; D might be TRBD1 (5 bases). With the DNA end fitting TRBJ2-7 better, the J assignment may be wrong. Germline V lookup: CDR1 LNHNV, CDR2 YYDKDF (reference sequence). The CDR3 is 16 residues long.

Of note for this clone: Additional DNA sequences in this sample encode the identical CDR3. The chain has TRBV27 and TRBJ1-6, with D possibly matching TRBD1 (5 bases). This CDR3 has 15 amino acids. V dropped 2 bases and J dropped 7 bases, with 12 bases sitting between them. The germline gives CDR1 MNHEY, CDR2 SMNVEV (reference sequence). CDR3 DNA: TGTGCCAGCAGTTTAAAAGGCAGGGCAAATTCACCCCTCCACTTT. Translating it yields CASSLKGRANSPLHF.

The chain recombines TRBV6-1 with TRBJ2-3; perhaps TRBD2 as D (6 bases). In germline, CDR1 is MNHNS, CDR2 SASEGT. Trimming removed 3 bases at V and 3 bases at J, with 7 bases between. CDR3 length: 13 amino acids. The CDR3, as DNA: TGTGCCAGCAGTGACGGGGGTACAGATACGCAGTATTTT. It yields the protein CASSDGGTDTQYF.

This chain joins TRBV5-1 and TRBJ2-2; TRBD2 aligns across 7 bases. V shed 1 base and J 0 bases; nucleotides not matched to a gene: 6. The germline V gene has CDR1 SGHRS and CDR2 YFSETQ. The CDR3 is 17 amino acids. The chain's CDR3 is CASSLPLADPNTGELFF. CDR3 bases: TGCGCCAGCAGCTTGCCCCTAGCGGACCCGAACACCGGGGAGCTGTTTTTT.

V and J are TRBV5-5 and TRBJ1-1; no firm D call. CDR1 and CDR2 from the germline V gene are SGHKS and YYEKEE (reference sequence). Deletions cut 3 bases from V and 6 bases from J, with 15 bases between. The CDR3 is 14 amino acids. This chain's CDR3 is CASSWMTRSPEAFF. CDR3 sequence (DNA): TGTGCCAGCAGCTGGATGACCCGGAGCCCTGAAGCTTTCTTT.

The chain carries TRBV7-9 and TRBJ1-2; D may be TRBD1 (5 bases). Looked up from germline, CDR1 is SEHNR and CDR2 is FQNEAQ (reference sequence). This CDR3 region has 14 residues. V dropped 8 bases and J dropped 8 bases, with 21 bases sitting between them. Here the CDR3 DNA reads TGTGCCAGCCGGAGTACAGGAGAGGGAGGAGGCTACACCTTC. Its protein is CASRSTGEGGGYTF.

The chain carries TRBV6-1 and TRBJ1-5, with 7 bases aligning to TRBD1. The length of the CDR3 is 15 residues. V was clipped by 6 bases and J by 5 bases; unmatched bases: 10. Looked up from germline, CDR1 is MNHNS and CDR2 is SASEGT. CDR3 bases: TGTGCCAGCAGCCCGCCTAAGGGGGCTCATCAGCCCCAGCATTTT. It yields the protein CASSPPKGAHQPQHF.

V is TRBV5-1 and J is TRBJ2-5; D perhaps matches TRBD1 (6 bases). There are 14 residues in the CDR3. The V gene lost 0 bases and the J gene lost 2 bases, with 8 bases spanning the gap. Germline V gives CDR1 SGHRS, CDR2 YFSETQ. The CDR3: CASSLDRVQETQYF. The CDR3 DNA follows: TGCGCCAGCAGCTTGGACAGGGTACAAGAGACCCAGTACTTC.

The chain combines TRBV18 with TRBJ2-5; weak D call: TRBD2 (6 bases). Germline V lookup: CDR1 KGHSH, CDR2 LQKENI. This CDR3 is built from 13 residues. With 3 bases removed from V and 3 bases from J, the gap between germline ends came to 8 bases. The CDR3 DNA follows: TGTGCCAGCTCACCGGGACTTAAAGAGACCCAGTACTTC. The encoded protein is CASSPGLKETQYF. Using reference TRBV18 and TRBJ2-5 for the parts outside the CDR3, the full variable domain is NAGVMQNPRHLVRRRGQEARLRCSPMKGHSHVYWYRQLPEEGLKFMVYLQKENIIDESGMPKERFSAEFPKEGPSILRIQQVVRGDSAAYFCASSPGLKETQYFGPGTRLLVL.

The J gene is TRBJ2-1, the V gene TRBV7-8; 7 bases fit TRBD2. The junction had 6 bases not matched to a gene; V was cut back by 3 bases and J by 7 bases. The CDR3 spans 14 residues. Germline V gene data show CDR1 as SGHVS and CDR2 as FQNEAQ. Here the CDR3 DNA reads TGTGCCAGCAGCTTTCTGTGGGGGGGAAATGAGCAGTTCTTC. Protein sequence: CASSFLWGGNEQFF. Combining the CDR3 with reference TRBV7-8 and TRBJ2-1 gives the whole variable domain GAGVSQSPRYKVAKRGQDVALRCDPISGHVSLFWYQQALGQGPEFLTYFQNEAQLDKSGLPSDRFFAERPEGSVSTLKIQRTQQEDSAVYLCASSFLWGGNEQFFGPGTRLTVL.

The V and J genes are TRBV27 and TRBJ2-3; TRBD2 might be the D (7 bases). There are 15 residues in the CDR3. The V gene lost 4 bases and the J gene lost 5 bases, with 16 bases spanning the gap. Per germline, CDR1 MNHEY and CDR2 SMNVEV (reference sequence). In nucleotides, the CDR3 is TGTGCCAGCAGTTCGCCACGGGGGGCCCTAGATACGCAGTATTTT. The encoded protein is CASSSPRGALDTQYF.

This clone was recorded only once. The chain couples TRBV28 to TRBJ1-2; 8 nucleotides match TRBD1. The CDR3 has 14 amino acids. Germline CDR1 reads MDHEN; CDR2 reads SYDVKM. V was pared by 6 bases and J by 4 bases, with 7 bases of the junction left unmatched. The CDR3 DNA reads TGTGCCAGCAGACCGGGACAGGTAGTCTATGGCTACACCTTC. Protein sequence: CASRPGQVVYGYTF.

J is TRBJ2-7 and V is TRBV7-2, with TRBD1 identical over 8 bases. This CDR3 region has 15 residues. Unmatched junction bases numbered 8, after V lost 5 bases and J lost 2 bases. Per germline, CDR1 SGHTA and CDR2 FQGNSA. The CDR3 is CASSAQGQAAYEQYF. The CDR3 nucleotides are TGTGCCAGCAGCGCACAGGGACAGGCGGCCTACGAGCAGTACTTC.

The chain links TRBV7-6 to TRBJ2-5, with TRBD2 identical over 10 bases. The junction had 19 bases not matched to a gene; V was cut back by 2 bases and J by 7 bases. Germline V CDR1 and CDR2: SGHVS, FNYEAQ. The CDR3 loop spans 19 amino acids. The DNA of the CDR3 is TGTGCCAGCAGCTTACGTCCTAGCGGGGGAGCTCCTAGAGACATGACCCAGTACTTC. This translates into CASSLRPSGGAPRDMTQYF.

The chain combines TRBV28 with TRBJ1-1; 9 bases map to TRBD1. CDR3 length: 14 amino acids. Germline CDR1 and CDR2: MDHEN and SYDVKM. Trimming took 5 bases from V and 4 from J; bases not matched to a gene: 5. The CDR3, as DNA: TGTGCCAGCAGTCACAGGGGGCGCGGCACTGAAGCTTTCTTT. It encodes CASSHRGRGTEAFF.

The chain combines TRBV9 with TRBJ2-3, with TRBD2 matching over 8 bases. Germline V gene lookup returns CDR1 SGDLS and CDR2 YYNGEE. This CDR3 has 16 amino acids. After removal of 3 bases from V and 7 bases from J, the junction contained 13 bases not matched to a gene. The CDR3 DNA follows: TGTGCCAGCAGCGGCTCAGGGACTAGAAGTTCAAATACGCAGTATTTT. Encoded protein: CASSGSGTRSSNTQYF.

This chain joins TRBV10-3 and TRBJ1-2, with 7 positions matching TRBD1. The CDR3 runs 15 residues. With 1 base clipped from V and 0 bases from J, the junction kept 2 bases outside the gene matches. Per germline, CDR1 ENHRY and CDR2 SYGVKD. CDR3 bases: TGTGCCATCAGTGAGTTTACAGGGGCTAACTATGGCTACACCTTC. The encoded protein is CAISEFTGANYGYTF.

This chain links TRBV27 with TRBJ2-3, with a tentative D call TRBD2 (7 bases). V shed 7 bases and J shed 5 bases, with 16 bases lying between them. The CDR3 contains 14 residues. Germline V gives CDR1 MNHEY, CDR2 SMNVEV (reference sequence). CDR3 DNA: TGTGCCAGCAAAGGGAGGGGGAGAGGAGATACGCAGTATTTT. This translates into CASKGRGRGDTQYF.

The CDR3 reads CASSRTGGLGYTF. DNA for the CDR3: TGTGCCAGCAGCCGGACAGGGGGCCTCGGCTACACCTTC. This sequence joins TRBV6-5 and TRBJ1-2; 11 bases match TRBD1. The CDR3 contains 13 residues. The germline CDR1 and CDR2 sequences are MNHEY and SVGAGI. V was pared by 6 bases and J by 8 bases, with 5 bases of the junction left unmatched.